The source of this T cell receptor (beta chain) is a study of shared T cell receptors in the human thymus. Repertoires were generated with immunoSEQ multiplex PCR, while TCRdb's copy carries only in-frame clones and drops some. The sample shows 450,000 to 650,000 clones, 78% of them seen only once. CDR1 SQVTM and CDR2 ANQGSEA come from the germline V gene. V was clipped by 4 bases and J by 7 bases; unmatched bases: 10. This CDR3 is 15 amino acids long. These data also featured in a second study, about human thymus T cells.

The receptor was isolated from a boy under two years old with a congenital heart defect. Sequenced sample: thymocytes. V gene TRBV29-1 combines with J gene TRBJ1-4, with 9 bases lining up with TRBD1. The CDR3 spells CSVGPPQGAGEKLFF. For the CDR3, the DNA is TGCAGCGTTGGCCCCCCACAGGGGGCGGGTGAAAAACTGTTTTTT.